This TCR beta chain was sequenced for a study of CD8 T cells in ankylosing spondylitis. General observations from the study: Relatively rare in peripheral blood, disease-linked clones were also CD8+. Disease-linked clones reportedly showed significant enrichment in matched ankylosing spondylitis synovial fluid. Apparently characteristic of ankylosing spondylitis blood was a TCR beta motif (roughly eight highly homologous variants). In synovial fluid and blood from reactive arthritis, some motif variants were previously reported.

In regard to this clonotype: Its antigen is unidentified.

CDR1 and CDR2 from the germline V gene are DFQATT and SNEGSKA (reference sequence). V was pared by 7 bases and J by 3 bases, with 11 bases between. CDR3 size: 12 residues. Each CDR3 protein is one row after TCRdb ran MiXCR on the 5' RACE reads. This sample carries over 200,000 distinct CDR3 sequences, 10% of them seen once, and the ten largest clones take less than 25%. This sequence was found in a male donor with ankylosing spondylitis or in good health (not recorded which). Sample: blood, either unsorted or a sorted T cell fraction (not recorded which). V is TRBV20-1 and J is TRBJ2-3; possibly TRBD2 for D (6 bases). The CDR3 DNA reads TGCAGTGGCGAGGAGGGGACAGATACGCAGTATTTT. Amino acids: CSGEEGTDTQYF.